The 19 T cell receptor beta chains below all came from one sample that was sequenced in a study of PD-L1 blockade in urothelial cancer. Sequencing used immunoSEQ multiplex PCR; TCRdb keeps in-frame clones, though not all of them. The repertoire consists of around 87,000 clones, with approximately 87% occurring once and the leading ten covering approximately 8%. Regarding time point: peripheral blood 6 weeks after treatment start. Material: PBMCs, obtained around atezolizumab (anti-PD-L1) treatment. All receptors come from a man in his 70s with urothelial cancer.

The rearrangement links TRBV5-1 to TRBJ1-4, with D possibly matching TRBD1 (6 bases). Deletions cut 0 bases from V and 5 bases from J, with 11 bases between. Germline V gene data show CDR1 as SGHRS and CDR2 as YFSETQ. The CDR3 is made up of 15 amino acids. Here the CDR3 DNA reads TGCGCCAGCAGCTTGGACCGGACAGTAAATGAAAAACTGTTTTTT. Translated: CASSLDRTVNEKLFF.

This chain uses TRBV5-4 with TRBJ2-5; 8 bases map to TRBD2. After removal of 1 base from V and 5 bases from J, the junction contained 7 bases not matched to a gene. CDR1 and CDR2 from the germline V gene are SGHNT and YYREEE (reference sequence). The CDR3 is made up of 15 amino acids. The CDR3 loop reads CASSLSAGGWETQYF. CDR3 coding DNA: TGTGCCAGCAGCTTGAGTGCGGGAGGATGGGAGACCCAGTACTTC.

The V call is TRBV5-8, the J call TRBJ1-2, with 8 bases aligning to TRBD1. The ends lost 0 bases at V and 4 bases at J; junction bases unmatched: 2. The CDR3 spans 14 residues. Germline V CDR1 and CDR2: SGHTS, YDEGEE. The CDR3 loop is CASSLGQGIYGYTF. The DNA of the CDR3 is TGTGCCAGCAGCTTGGGACAGGGGATCTATGGCTACACCTTC.

This chain's CDR3 is CASSLNAQQETQYF. The CDR3 region has the DNA TGTGCCAGCAGCTTGAACGCCCAGCAAGAGACCCAGTACTTC. This chain uses TRBV5-6 with TRBJ2-5; unclear D gene. The CDR3 runs 14 residues. Germline V gene sequence: CDR1 SGHDT, CDR2 YYEEEE. Deletions cut 1 base from V and 2 bases from J, with 9 bases between.

The genes are TRBV11-1 and TRBJ2-3, with no clear D. Trimming left V 4 bases short and J 1 base short, with 9 bases between. This CDR3 contains 14 residues. Germline-derived CDR1 and CDR2 are SGHAT and FQDESV (reference sequence). Here the CDR3 reads CASSSGVRTDTQYF. CDR3 in DNA: TGTGCCAGCAGCTCCGGAGTTCGCACAGATACGCAGTATTTT.

The chain has TRBV7-8 and TRBJ2-7; possible D gene TRBD1, 6 bases. The germline V gene has CDR1 SGHVS and CDR2 FQNEAQ. Trimming stripped 1 base from V and 2 bases from J, with 9 bases between. The CDR3 is 14 residues long. This CDR3 reads CASSLVGQAYEQYF. The CDR3 nucleotides read TGTGCCAGCAGCTTAGTGGGACAAGCCTACGAGCAGTACTTC.

This sequence joins TRBV9 and TRBJ1-4; a weak D match, TRBD1 (6 bases). The V gene's germline CDR1 is SGDLS and CDR2 YYNGEE. The CDR3 loop spans 15 amino acids. The ends were cut back, 7 bases at V and 2 bases at J, with 15 bases in the middle. Written as DNA, the CDR3 is TGTGCCAGCTCTCGTACAGGGAACACTAATGAAAAACTGTTTTTT. As protein: CASSRTGNTNEKLFF.

V and J are TRBV27 and TRBJ2-3; tentatively, D is TRBD1 (6 bases). CDR3 size: 17 residues. The germline V gene encodes CDR1 MNHEY and CDR2 SMNVEV (reference sequence). Trimming cost V 5 bases and J 2 bases, with 20 bases left between them. The CDR3 coding sequence is TGTGCCAGCAGTCCAAGGGGGACAATACTTTCCACAGATACGCAGTATTTT. Its protein product is CASSPRGTILSTDTQYF.

As DNA, the CDR3 is TGTGCCAGCAGAGCCGGGACAGGGGACTCCTACGAGCAGTACTTC. Translated: CASRAGTGDSYEQYF. The chain employs TRBV11-3 and TRBJ2-7; 10 bases fit TRBD1. The CDR3 sequence is 15 residues long. In germline, CDR1 is SGHNT, CDR2 YENEEA. V lost 6 bases to trimming and J lost 0 bases; unmatched junction nucleotides: 5.

The chain is built from TRBV28 and TRBJ1-5, with 9 bases that match TRBD1. CDR1 MDHEN and CDR2 SYDVKM come from the germline V gene. CDR3 length: 20 amino acids. Losses at the gene ends were 5 bases for V and 2 bases for J; bases not matched to a gene: 19. Written as DNA, the CDR3 is TGTGCCAGCAGTGTAGCCGGGACAGGGTTCCAGGGGGTTGGCAATCAGCCCCAGCATTTT. Its protein product is CASSVAGTGFQGVGNQPQHF.

The chain employs TRBV5-1 and TRBJ2-2, with D maybe TRBD2 (5 bases). The germline V gene has CDR1 SGHRS and CDR2 YFSETQ. The CDR3 runs to 15 residues. V was clipped by 0 bases and J by 4 bases, with 10 bases between them. The CDR3 DNA sequence: TGCGCCAGCAGCTTGGATGTTAGCGTCACCGGGGAGCTGTTTTTT. Residues: CASSLDVSVTGELFF.

This chain uses TRBV2 with TRBJ2-7; 10 positions match TRBD1. The germline V gene has CDR1 SNHLY and CDR2 FYNNEI. This CDR3 is 14 amino acids long. With 6 bases clipped from V and 5 bases from J, the junction kept 7 bases outside the gene matches. Here the CDR3 reads CASRRGQGSHEQYF. CDR3 DNA: TGTGCCAGCAGGAGGGGACAGGGGTCCCACGAGCAGTACTTC.

The V call is TRBV11-2, the J call TRBJ2-3, with a tentative D call TRBD2 (6 bases). The length of the CDR3 is 14 residues. The V and J ends lost 5 bases and 1 base respectively, with 10 bases between them. CDR1 and CDR2 from the germline V gene are SGHAT and FQNNGV. The CDR3 is CASSQTSRTDTQYF. CDR3 bases: TGTGCCAGCAGCCAGACTAGTCGCACAGATACGCAGTATTTT.

The chain uses TRBV6-5 and TRBJ1-5, with TRBD1 matching over 12 bases. The J segment lost 9 bases and the V segment lost 5 bases, leaving 5 bases of the junction unmatched. Germline CDR1 is MNHEY and CDR2 is SVGAGI. The CDR3 has 14 residues. DNA of the CDR3: TGTGCCAGCAGTCCCGGGACAGGGGGCGCGCCCCAGCATTTT. Protein: CASSPGTGGAPQHF.

The chain is built from TRBV2 and TRBJ1-5; D is possibly TRBD1 (6 bases). Germline CDR1 reads SNHLY; CDR2 reads FYNNEI. V lost 6 bases to trimming and J lost 3 bases, with 9 bases between them. The CDR3 length is 13 residues. This chain's CDR3 is CASRRDTNQPQHF. CDR3 in DNA: TGTGCCAGCAGAAGGGACACCAATCAGCCCCAGCATTTT.

At least ten counts were recorded for this clone. This chain connects TRBV7-2 to TRBJ2-1; a possible D gene is TRBD2 (5 bases). The germline CDR1 and CDR2 sequences are SGHTA and FQGNSA. The CDR3 runs 14 residues. Trimming shortened V by 1 base and J by 4 bases, and 8 bases separated the two germline ends. CDR3 nucleotides: TGTGCCAGCAGCTTAGAACGGGATTACAATGAGCAGTTCTTC. This encodes CASSLERDYNEQFF.

This clone was counted only a few times. The chain combines TRBV6-4 with TRBJ2-7, with D possibly matching TRBD1 (5 bases). The germline V gene encodes CDR1 MRHNA and CDR2 SNTAGT. The V gene lost 7 bases and the J gene lost 13 bases, with 17 bases spanning the gap. The CDR3 has 11 amino acids. As DNA, the CDR3 is TGTGCCAGCAACGAAGGGGTCTCCCTTTACTTC. It is translated as CASNEGVSLYF.

As for this clone: Additional DNA sequences in this sample encode the identical CDR3. The chain employs TRBV5-4 and TRBJ2-5; tentatively, D is TRBD2 (6 bases). The CDR3 runs to 14 residues. Germline lookup yields CDR1 SGHNT and CDR2 YYREEE (reference sequence). V lost 0 bases and J 4 bases, leaving 10 bases between the germline ends. This CDR3 reads CASSLVGGGETQYF. DNA of the CDR3: TGTGCCAGCAGCTTGGTCGGGGGAGGAGAGACCCAGTACTTC.

The CDR3 region is CASSFAVLAKNIQYF. The CDR3 coding sequence is TGTGCCAGCAGCTTTGCCGTCCTAGCCAAAAACATTCAGTACTTC. The chain combines TRBV12-1 with TRBJ2-4; no DNA check was done on the table's D call, TRBD2. TRBV12-1 is assigned pseudogene status. The CDR3 is made up of 15 amino acids.